Presented here are 23 T cell receptor beta chains from one specimen sequenced in a study of T-cell reconstitution after alpha-beta-depleted transplantation in children. The TCRbeta library was prepared with unique molecular identifiers. TCRdb ran MiXCR on the PCR reads and lists one entry per CDR3 protein. This table holds about 7,900 distinct CDR3 sequences, around 30% found once. The sample consisted of peripheral blood, taken 60 days after TCRalphabeta/CD19-depleted stem cell transplant. The receptors were sampled from a boy under two years old who had a stem cell transplant for SCID, so the T cells may come from the graft donor.

This clonotype was picked up many times. At one end the junction does not follow the germline gene, possibly because of a read error. The DNA for the CDR3 is TGTGCCAGCAGGAAGGACAGTCTCTTCTCTGGGGCCAACGTCTTGACTTTC. It translates to CASRKDSLFSGANVLTF. The genes are TRBV6-1 and TRBJ2-6; D possibly corresponds to TRBD1 (6 bases). The CDR3 runs to 17 residues. Germline V gene sequence: CDR1 MNHNS, CDR2 SASEGT.

This clonotype was picked up one time. This chain joins TRBV6-5 and TRBJ2-7, with 9 bases that match TRBD1. The V segment lost 4 bases and the J segment 2 bases; nucleotides outside the gene matches: 6. Germline loops: CDR1 MNHEY, CDR2 SVGAGI. The CDR3 loop spans 15 amino acids. In nucleotides, the CDR3 is TGTGCCAGCAGTTCCACAGGGGGCACTCCCTACGAGCAGTACTTC. Protein sequence: CASSSTGGTPYEQYF.

This clonotype was observed a handful of times. This sequence joins TRBV7-9 and TRBJ2-1, with D hard to call. Trimming took 2 bases from V and 6 from J, leaving 2 bases between them. This CDR3 contains 11 residues. The germline CDR1 and CDR2 sequences are SEHNR and FQNEAQ (reference sequence). The CDR3 sequence is CASSLLNEQFF. CDR3 nucleotides: TGTGCCAGCAGCTTACTCAATGAGCAGTTCTTC.

This clonotype ranks as medium-sized. The V gene is TRBV10-3, the J gene TRBJ2-3, with D unresolved. This CDR3 has 16 residues. Trimming took 0 bases from V and 6 from J, leaving 16 bases between them. Per germline, CDR1 ENHRY and CDR2 SYGVKD. CDR3 DNA: TGTGCCATCAGTGAGTCGACGGCAGCCCGACGCGATACGCAGTATTTT. Its translation: CAISESTAARRDTQYF.

In its sample, this clonotype ranks as medium-sized. V is TRBV18 and J is TRBJ1-2; D is uncertain. This CDR3 contains 14 residues. Trimming cost V 3 bases and J 1 base, with 9 bases left between them. Germline CDR1 reads KGHSH; CDR2 reads LQKENI. CDR3 nucleotide sequence: TGTGCCAGCTCACCCCCGACGGGTAACTATGGCTACACCTTC. Translation: CASSPPTGNYGYTF.

This clonotype is categorized as medium-sized. J is TRBJ1-1 and V is TRBV7-4; possibly TRBD1 for D (5 bases). The germline gives CDR1 SGHVT, CDR2 SQSDAQ. V dropped 3 bases and J dropped 1 base, with 15 bases sitting between them. The CDR3 loop spans 16 amino acids. This CDR3 reads CASSFSPLQANTEAFF. The CDR3 DNA reads as TGTGCCAGCAGCTTCTCCCCCCTACAGGCGAACACTGAAGCTTTCTTT.

Judged by abundance, this clonotype is medium-sized. This chain connects TRBV5-5 to TRBJ1-2, with TRBD1 as a possible D gene (5 bases). The CDR3 contains 11 residues. V was trimmed by 10 bases and J by 4 bases, leaving 11 bases between them. Germline CDR1 SGHKS, CDR2 YYEKEE (reference sequence). The CDR3 here is CAVAGPYGYTF. The CDR3 coding sequence is TGTGCCGTGGCGGGGCCCTATGGCTACACCTTC.

This clonotype was found many times. The V gene is TRBV21-1, the J gene TRBJ1-1. TRBV21-1 is annotated as a pseudogene. This CDR3 is built from 15 residues. The CDR3 DNA is TGTGCCAGCAGCAATAGTCAGGGCCTCAGGACTGAAGCTTTCTTT. Translation: CASSNSQGLRTEAFF.

This clonotype qualifies as medium-sized (0.01 to 0.1%). The rearrangement links TRBV18 to TRBJ1-2; 8 bases agree with TRBD1. The CDR3 is 13 residues long. Trimming took 3 bases from V and 7 from J; bases not matched to a gene: 4. CDR1 is KGHSH and CDR2 is LQKENI in the germline V gene. CDR3 bases: TGTGCCAGCTCACCGGACAGGGTGGCTGGCTACACCTTC. It is translated as CASSPDRVAGYTF.

By share, this clonotype ranks as medium-sized. V usage is TRBV5-6 and J usage is TRBJ2-1; tentative D call: TRBD2 (5 bases). V dropped 2 bases and J dropped 12 bases, with 9 bases sitting between them. The CDR3 loop spans 11 amino acids. Per the germline V gene, CDR1 is SGHDT and CDR2 is YYEEEE. CDR3 in DNA: TGTGCCAGCAGCTTCCGGGGATGGCAGTTCTTC. Protein product: CASSFRGWQFF.

The chain employs TRBV2 and TRBJ2-2; perhaps TRBD1 as D (6 bases). The CDR3 totals 15 residues. V lost 7 bases and J lost 5, with 17 bases in between. The germline V gene encodes CDR1 SNHLY and CDR2 FYNNEI. In DNA form, the CDR3 reads TGTGCCAGCAACCGACAGGTTACGAGGACCGGGGAGCTGTTTTTT. Translation: CASNRQVTRTGELFF.

This clonotype was observed once. The CDR3 region is CASSYLTTDTQYF. CDR3 bases: TGTGCCAGCAGTTATCTGACCACAGATACGCAGTATTTT. V and J are TRBV6-5 and TRBJ2-3; no reliable D call. This CDR3 is built from 13 residues. Looked up from germline, CDR1 is MNHEY and CDR2 is SVGAGI. Trimming shortened V by 3 bases and J by 2 bases, and 6 bases separated the two germline ends.

This clonotype is medium-sized by share. This chain uses TRBV5-1 with TRBJ1-2; D is possibly TRBD1 (5 bases). Germline V gene lookup returns CDR1 SGHRS and CDR2 YFSETQ. This CDR3 has 14 amino acids. Trimming removed 2 bases at V and 6 bases at J, with 14 bases between. CDR3 coding DNA: TGCGCCAGCAGCTTACCCCAGGAGGGGAATGGCTACACCTTC. Amino acid sequence: CASSLPQEGNGYTF.

This rearrangement joins TRBV12-3 or TRBV12-4 to TRBJ1-1, with D maybe TRBD1 (6 bases). The ends were cut back, 3 bases at V and 10 bases at J, with 15 bases in the middle. The CDR3 totals 13 residues. The CDR3 bases are TGTGCCAGCAGTTTGGGAACTGGAGGGGGAGCTTTCTTT. Translation: CASSLGTGGGAFF.

The chain is built from TRBV10-3 and TRBJ2-3; 8 bases map to TRBD2. V was clipped by 10 bases and J by 1 base; unmatched bases: 4. The CDR3 has 13 amino acids. CDR1 and CDR2 (germline): ENHRY, SYGVKD. The CDR3 reads CATSGGGTDTQYF. In nucleotides, the CDR3 is TGTGCCACGTCCGGGGGGGGCACAGATACGCAGTATTTT.

This clonotype is categorized as medium-sized. The chain joins TRBV5-1 to TRBJ1-5, with TRBD1 matching over 11 bases. With 4 bases clipped from V and 3 bases from J, the junction kept 3 bases outside the gene matches. Germline V CDR1 and CDR2: SGHRS, YFSETQ. CDR3 length: 15 amino acids. The CDR3 DNA reads as TGCGCCAGCAGCCGGACAGGGGGCCCCAATCAGCCCCAGCATTTT. Amino acids: CASSRTGGPNQPQHF.

This clonotype was recorded at least ten times. The genes are TRBV19 and TRBJ1-1; tentatively, D is TRBD1 (5 bases). The CDR3 loop spans 14 amino acids. CDR1 LNHDA and CDR2 SQIVND come from the germline V gene (reference sequence). Trimming cost V 7 bases and J 4 bases, with 16 bases left between them. The DNA of the CDR3 is TGTGCCAGTATGAGGGGAACTATCTCCACTGAAGCTTTCTTT. It encodes CASMRGTISTEAFF.

This clonotype showed up just a few times. This chain joins TRBV6-1 and TRBJ1-3; TRBD1 might be the D (5 bases). CDR1 and CDR2 from the germline V gene are MNHNS and SASEGT. The length of the CDR3 is 15 residues. Between the trimmed V and J ends, which lost 3 bases and 0 bases, there was a span of 9 bases. The CDR3 here is CASSDRVLSGNTIYF. The CDR3 DNA follows: TGTGCCAGCAGTGACAGGGTCCTCTCTGGAAACACCATATATTTT.

This clonotype rates as medium-sized. This chain joins TRBV5-1 and TRBJ1-1; no definite D call. The CDR3 has 13 residues. CDR1 is SGHRS, CDR2 YFSETQ, per germline. V was clipped by 2 bases and J by 8 bases, with 13 bases between them. CDR3 residues: CASSLVVAVEAFF. The DNA for the CDR3 is TGCGCCAGCAGCTTAGTTGTGGCCGTAGAAGCTTTCTTT.

In this sample, this clonotype is medium-sized. This chain joins TRBV7-9 and TRBJ1-6; possibly TRBD1 for D (6 bases). This CDR3 has 14 amino acids. The V gene lost 7 bases and the J gene lost 7 bases, with 14 bases spanning the gap. Germline V gene lookup returns CDR1 SEHNR and CDR2 FQNEAQ (reference sequence). The CDR3 spells CASTKGRGNSPLHF. The DNA of the CDR3 is TGTGCCAGCACCAAGGGCAGGGGAAATTCACCCCTCCACTTT.

This clonotype is labeled as medium-sized. The chain links TRBV4-1 to TRBJ2-1, with 7 positions matching TRBD2. Trimming removed 3 bases from V and 2 bases from J; junction bases left unmatched: 10. Germline values: CDR1 MGHRA, CDR2 YSYEKL. This CDR3 has 17 amino acids. The CDR3, as DNA: TGCGCCAGCAGCCACCCAAGGCGAGGACTAGCCTACAATGAGCAGTTCTTC. Translating gives CASSHPRRGLAYNEQFF.

By share, this clonotype counts as medium-sized (0.01 to 0.1%). The rearrangement links TRBV4-1 to TRBJ2-7; a weak D match, TRBD2 (6 bases). CDR1 and CDR2 (germline): MGHRA, YSYEKL. The CDR3 consists of 19 residues. The V end was cut by 0 bases, the J end by 4 bases, with 25 bases between. CDR3 DNA sequence: TGCGCCAGCAGCCAAGATGGTGACGTCGGGAGAAGAGGTTATTACGAGCAGTACTTC. Residues: CASSQDGDVGRRGYYEQYF.

This chain links TRBV5-1 with TRBJ2-7, with 7 bases lining up with TRBD2. The CDR3 has 14 amino acids. CDR1 SGHRS and CDR2 YFSETQ come from the germline V gene. Germline trimming cut 1 base from V and 3 bases from J; bases unmatched to any gene: 4. The CDR3 region has the DNA TGCGCCAGCAGCTTGCGGGGGGTTGACTACGAGCAGTACTTC. Encoded protein: CASSLRGVDYEQYF.